This T cell receptor beta chain appears in the sequencing data of a study of graft-versus-host responses after intestinal transplantation. The overall study: Induction with anti-thymocyte globulin, then tacrolimus and steroids for about 3 years, was given to all recipients. Study observations and caveats: Patients with graft-donor T cell macrochimerism had high graft-versus-host to host-versus-graft clonal ratios in allografts. GvH clones detected in recipient marrow included some appearing first in ileum or blood.

This CDR3 is 15 amino acids long. CDR1 and CDR2 (germline): MNHEY, SVGAGI. With regard to this clone: Its antigen is as yet unknown. At one of its ends the junction is not consistent with the germline gene, which may arise from a read error.

Using immunoSEQ multiplex PCR, the repertoire was profiled, and TCRdb retains in-frame clones only, with some absent. Of 40,000 to 60,000 clones in the sample, about four fifths were seen once. Sequences were derived from unstimulated CD4+ T cells sorted from spleen or lymph node cells, sampled before transplant. This TCR was recovered from a human donor who was the organ donor for an intestinal transplant. The chain recombines TRBV6-5 with TRBJ2-7; D gene uncertain. In nucleotides, the CDR3 is TGTGCCAGCAGTTACTCGGGCGACACTGCCTACAAGCAGTACTTC. It codes for CASSYSGDTAYKQYF.